Only a few counts were recorded for the clone carrying this T cell receptor beta chain. Its specificity is unknown. The CDR3 covers 15 residues. V dropped 5 bases and J dropped 2; count of bases not matched to a gene: 6. Germline V gives CDR1 MNHEY, CDR2 SVGEGT. These data are taken from a study of T-cell memory formation after mild COVID-19. Study-level points and caveats: While clones contracting from day 15 to 85 were balanced between CD4 and CD8, later expanders leaned CD4+.

TCRdb reprocessed the 5' RACE reads with MiXCR, giving one entry per CDR3 protein. The data hold hundreds of thousands of distinct CDR3 sequences, with 15% to 20% observed a single time. This TCR was recovered from a man younger than 35 who had mild COVID-19 (a few samples of this study predate the infection). Cell type and time point are not known. Sequencing input: PBMCs or a T cell subset sorted from them (not recorded which). The J gene is TRBJ1-5, the V gene TRBV6-2 or TRBV6-3, with 7 bases that match TRBD1. CDR3 coding DNA: TGTGCCAGCAGTAGGGACAGTCAGCGCAATCAGCCCCAGCATTTT. This sequence encodes CASSRDSQRNQPQHF.